This T cell receptor (beta chain) appears in the sequencing data of a study of shared clonotypes between healthy human individuals. General study points: All-four-donor shared clonotypes had higher generation probabilities than non-shared clonotypes did.

On this clone: Its antigen remains unknown. The identical CDR3 is also encoded by other nucleotide sequences in the sample.

The CDR3 is made up of 11 amino acids. Germline V lookup: CDR1 DFQATT, CDR2 SNEGSKA (reference sequence). V lost 3 bases, J lost 5 bases, and 8 bases lay in between. The repertoire was sequenced with immunoSEQ multiplex PCR; TCRdb's copy has only in-frame clones and lacks some. Among 2 million to 3 million clones listed, roughly 93% were seen once. Sequenced: naive CD4+ T cells from PBMCs. Subset of the sample: CD45RA+ positively selected. The source of this sequence is a man between 18 and 35 years old in good health. Some clones in this sample may be carry-over from other donors' samples. This chain links TRBV20-1 with TRBJ2-7; D is undetermined. The CDR3 DNA sequence: TGCAGTGCTAGCCGAAGAGACGAGCAGTACTTC. Its translation: CSASRRDEQYF.